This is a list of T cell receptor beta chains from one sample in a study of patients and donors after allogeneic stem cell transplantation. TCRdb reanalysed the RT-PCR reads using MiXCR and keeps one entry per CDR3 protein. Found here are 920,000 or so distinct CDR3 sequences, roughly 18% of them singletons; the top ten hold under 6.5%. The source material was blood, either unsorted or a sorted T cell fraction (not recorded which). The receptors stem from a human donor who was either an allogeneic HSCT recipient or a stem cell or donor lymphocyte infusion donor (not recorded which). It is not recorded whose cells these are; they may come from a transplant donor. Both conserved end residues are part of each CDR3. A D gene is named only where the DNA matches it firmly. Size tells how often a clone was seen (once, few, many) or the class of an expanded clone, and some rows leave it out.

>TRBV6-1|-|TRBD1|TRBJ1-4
CASRGVARGNEKLFF
TGTGCCAGCAGAGGGGTCGCCAGGGGGAATGAAAAACTGTTTTTT
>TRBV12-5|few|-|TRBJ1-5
CASKPTGSNQPQHF
TGTGCTAGCAAACCGACAGGTAGCAATCAGCCCCAGCATTTT
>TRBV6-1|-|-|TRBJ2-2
CASGDWGDTGELFF
TGTGCCAGCGGGGACTGGGGTGACACCGGGGAGCTGTTTTTT
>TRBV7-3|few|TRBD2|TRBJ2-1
CASSISGLAGRSSYNEQFF
TGTGCCAGCAGCATCTCGGGACTAGCGGGCCGGAGCTCCTACAATGAGCAGTTCTTC
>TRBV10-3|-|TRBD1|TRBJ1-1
CAIKDRADTEAFF
TGTGCCATCAAGGACAGGGCAGACACTGAAGCTTTCTTT
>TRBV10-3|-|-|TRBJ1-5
CAISGYGTHDQPQHF
TGTGCCATCAGTGGGTACGGGACCCACGATCAGCCCCAGCATTTT
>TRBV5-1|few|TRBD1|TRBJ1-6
CASRLDRVNSPLHF
TGCGCCAGCAGGTTAGACAGGGTGAACTCACCCCTCCACTTT
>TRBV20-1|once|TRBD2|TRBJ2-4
CSAAALAGLAKNIQYF
TGCAGTGCAGCAGCACTAGCGGGGCTTGCCAAAAACATTCAGTACTTC
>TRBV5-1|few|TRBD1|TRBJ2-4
CASRYEGAAKNIQYF
TGCGCCAGCCGTTATGAGGGGGCGGCCAAAAACATTCAGTACTTC
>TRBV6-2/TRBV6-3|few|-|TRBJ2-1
CASSYSRGSYNEQFF
TGTGCCAGCAGTTACTCACGGGGCTCCTACAATGAGCAGTTCTTC
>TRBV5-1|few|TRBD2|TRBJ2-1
CASSLGPAGLINEQFF
TGCGCCAGCAGCTTGGGGCCAGCGGGACTTATCAATGAGCAGTTCTTC
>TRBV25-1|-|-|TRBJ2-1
CASSDLNYGIYNEQFF
TGTGCCAGCAGTGATTTAAACTACGGAATATACAATGAGCAGTTCTTC
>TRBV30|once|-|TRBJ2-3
CACRVGTDTQYF
TGTGCCTGCAGGGTTGGGACAGATACGCAGTATTTT
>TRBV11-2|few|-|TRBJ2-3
CASRPSGRDTQYF
TGTGCCAGCAGGCCATCCGGTAGAGATACGCAGTATTTT